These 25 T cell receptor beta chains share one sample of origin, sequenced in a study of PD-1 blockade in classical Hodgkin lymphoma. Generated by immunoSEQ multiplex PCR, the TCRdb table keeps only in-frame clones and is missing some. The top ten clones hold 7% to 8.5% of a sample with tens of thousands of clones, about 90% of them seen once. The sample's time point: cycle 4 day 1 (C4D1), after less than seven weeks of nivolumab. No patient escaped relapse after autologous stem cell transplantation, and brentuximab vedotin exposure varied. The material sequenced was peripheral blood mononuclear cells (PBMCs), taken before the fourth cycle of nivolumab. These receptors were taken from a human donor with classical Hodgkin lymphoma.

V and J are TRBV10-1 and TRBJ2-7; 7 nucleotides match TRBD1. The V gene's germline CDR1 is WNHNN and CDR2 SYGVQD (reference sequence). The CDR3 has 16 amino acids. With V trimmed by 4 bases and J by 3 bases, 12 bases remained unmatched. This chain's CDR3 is CASSVGGGGLSYEQYF. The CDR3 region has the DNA TGCGCCAGCAGTGTAGGGGGCGGAGGCCTAAGCTACGAGCAGTACTTC.

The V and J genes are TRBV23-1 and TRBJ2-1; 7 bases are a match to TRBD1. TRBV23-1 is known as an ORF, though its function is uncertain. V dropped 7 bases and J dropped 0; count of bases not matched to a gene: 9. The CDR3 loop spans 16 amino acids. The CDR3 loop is CASTPRGRSSYNEQFF. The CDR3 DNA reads TGCGCCAGCACCCCGAGGGGGCGTTCCTCCTACAATGAGCAGTTCTTC.

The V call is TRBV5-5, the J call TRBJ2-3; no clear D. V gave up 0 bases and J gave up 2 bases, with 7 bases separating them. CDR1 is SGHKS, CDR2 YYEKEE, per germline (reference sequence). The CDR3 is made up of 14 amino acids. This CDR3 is CASSLGGFTDTQYF. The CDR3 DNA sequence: TGTGCCAGCAGCTTGGGAGGATTCACAGATACGCAGTATTTT. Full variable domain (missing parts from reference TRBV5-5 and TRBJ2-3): DAGVTQSPTHLIKTRGQQVTLRCSPISGHKSVSWYQQVLGQGPQFIFQYYEKEERGRGNFPDRFSARQFPNYSSELNVNALLLGDSALYLCASSLGGFTDTQYFGPGTRLTVL.

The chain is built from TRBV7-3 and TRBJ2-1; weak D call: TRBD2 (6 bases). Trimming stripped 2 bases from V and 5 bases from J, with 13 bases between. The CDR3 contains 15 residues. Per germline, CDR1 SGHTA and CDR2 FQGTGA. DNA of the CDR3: TGTGCCAGCAGCTTATATCGTGGAGGGGACAATGAGCAGTTCTTC. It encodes CASSLYRGGDNEQFF.

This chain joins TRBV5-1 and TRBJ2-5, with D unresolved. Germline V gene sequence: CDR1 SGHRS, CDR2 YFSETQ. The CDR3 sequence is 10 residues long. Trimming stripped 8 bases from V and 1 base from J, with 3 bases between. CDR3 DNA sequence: TGCGCCAGTTCCCAAGAGACCCAGTACTTC. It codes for CASSQETQYF.

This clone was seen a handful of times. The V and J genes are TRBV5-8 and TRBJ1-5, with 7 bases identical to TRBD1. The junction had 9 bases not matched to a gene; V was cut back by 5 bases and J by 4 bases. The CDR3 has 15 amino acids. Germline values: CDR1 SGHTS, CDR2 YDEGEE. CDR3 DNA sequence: TGTGCCAGCAGATCATGGGACAGTTTAAATCAGCCCCAGCATTTT. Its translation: CASRSWDSLNQPQHF.

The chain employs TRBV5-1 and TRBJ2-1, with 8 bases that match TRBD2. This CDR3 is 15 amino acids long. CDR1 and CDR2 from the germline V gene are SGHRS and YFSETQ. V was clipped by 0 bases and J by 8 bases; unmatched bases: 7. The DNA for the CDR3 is TGCGCCAGCAGCTTGGTGGCGGGGGGTTCATATGAGCAGTTCTTC. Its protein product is CASSLVAGGSYEQFF.

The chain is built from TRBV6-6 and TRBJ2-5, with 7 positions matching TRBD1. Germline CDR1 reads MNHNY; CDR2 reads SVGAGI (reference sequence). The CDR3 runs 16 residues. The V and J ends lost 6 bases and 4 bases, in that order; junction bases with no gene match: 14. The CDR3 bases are TGTGCCAGCAGCCAGATAACCGGGACAGATGTAGAGACCCAGTACTTC. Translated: CASSQITGTDVETQYF.

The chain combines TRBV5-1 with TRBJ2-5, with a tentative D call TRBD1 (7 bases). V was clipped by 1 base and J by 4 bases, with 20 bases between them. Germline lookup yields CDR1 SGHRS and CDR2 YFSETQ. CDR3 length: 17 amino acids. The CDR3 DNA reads TGCGCCAGCAGCTTGCGGGAGAGAGGGGGCGAGGGAGAGACCCAGTACTTC. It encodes CASSLRERGGEGETQYF.

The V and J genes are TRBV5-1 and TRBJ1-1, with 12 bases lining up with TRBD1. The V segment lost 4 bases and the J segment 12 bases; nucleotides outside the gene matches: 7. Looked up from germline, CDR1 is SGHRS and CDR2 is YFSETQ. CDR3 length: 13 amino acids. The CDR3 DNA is TGCGCCAGCAGCATGGGGGGACAGGGGGCGACTTTCTTT. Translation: CASSMGGQGATFF.

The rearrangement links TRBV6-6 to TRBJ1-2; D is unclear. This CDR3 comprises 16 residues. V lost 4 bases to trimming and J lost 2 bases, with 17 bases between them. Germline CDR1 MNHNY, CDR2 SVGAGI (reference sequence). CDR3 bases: TGTGCCAGCAGTTCCTTAACTGTCCAGAAAAACTATGGCTACACCTTC. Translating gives CASSSLTVQKNYGYTF.

The CDR3 region is CASSIQPGLAGGGYETQYF. DNA of the CDR3: TGTGCCAGCAGCATCCAGCCGGGACTAGCGGGGGGAGGGTATGAGACCCAGTACTTC. The J gene is TRBJ2-5, the V gene TRBV5-5; 15 positions match TRBD2. The V segment lost 4 bases and the J segment 5 bases; nucleotides outside the gene matches: 15. CDR3 length: 19 amino acids. Germline lookup yields CDR1 SGHKS and CDR2 YYEKEE (reference sequence).

The DNA of the CDR3 is TGTGCCAGCAGCTTTCGGGACAGTCACACCTACGAGCAGTACTTC. Protein product: CASSFRDSHTYEQYF. The V call is TRBV5-8, the J call TRBJ2-7; 7 bases agree with TRBD1. Germline CDR1 is SGHTS and CDR2 is YDEGEE. V lost 2 bases, J lost 2 bases, and 7 bases stayed unmatched. This CDR3 contains 15 residues. The full variable domain, completed using reference TRBV5-8 and TRBJ2-7, is EAGVTQSPTHLIKTRGQQATLRCSPISGHTSVYWYQQALGLGLQFLLWYDEGEERNRGNFPPRFSGRQFPNYSSELNVNALELEDSALYLCASSFRDSHTYEQYFGPGTRLTVT.

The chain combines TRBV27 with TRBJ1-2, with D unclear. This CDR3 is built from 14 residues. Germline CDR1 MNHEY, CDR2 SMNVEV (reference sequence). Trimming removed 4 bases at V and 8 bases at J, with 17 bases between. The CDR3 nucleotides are TGTGCCAGCAGTTCCAACCCCGGGGTATGGGGCTACACCTTC. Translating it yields CASSSNPGVWGYTF.

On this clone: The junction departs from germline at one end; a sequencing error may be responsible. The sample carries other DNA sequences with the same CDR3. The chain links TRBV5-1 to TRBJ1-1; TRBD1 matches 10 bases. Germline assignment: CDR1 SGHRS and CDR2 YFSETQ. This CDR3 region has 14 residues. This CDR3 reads CASSLDRGGTEAFF. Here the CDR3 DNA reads TGCGCCAGCAGTTTGGACAGGGGGGGCACTGAAGCTTTCTTT. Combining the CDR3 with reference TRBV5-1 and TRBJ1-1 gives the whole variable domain KAGVTQTPRYLIKTRGQQVTLSCSPISGHRSVSWYQQTPGQGLQFLFEYFSETQRNKGNFPGRFSGRQFSNSRSEMNVSTLELGDSALYLCASSLDRGGTEAFFGQGTRLTVV.

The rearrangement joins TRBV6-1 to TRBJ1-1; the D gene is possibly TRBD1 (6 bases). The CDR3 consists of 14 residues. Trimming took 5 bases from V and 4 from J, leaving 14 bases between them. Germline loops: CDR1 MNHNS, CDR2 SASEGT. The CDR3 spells CASSMARGSTEAFF. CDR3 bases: TGTGCCAGCAGTATGGCCAGGGGATCCACTGAAGCTTTCTTT.

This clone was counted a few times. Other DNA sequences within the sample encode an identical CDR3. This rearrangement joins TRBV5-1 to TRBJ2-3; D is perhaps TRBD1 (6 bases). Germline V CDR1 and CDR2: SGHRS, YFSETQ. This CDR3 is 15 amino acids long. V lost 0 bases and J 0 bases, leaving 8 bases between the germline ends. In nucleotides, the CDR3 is TGCGCCAGCAGCTTGGCAGGGGTGAGCACAGATACGCAGTATTTT. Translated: CASSLAGVSTDTQYF.

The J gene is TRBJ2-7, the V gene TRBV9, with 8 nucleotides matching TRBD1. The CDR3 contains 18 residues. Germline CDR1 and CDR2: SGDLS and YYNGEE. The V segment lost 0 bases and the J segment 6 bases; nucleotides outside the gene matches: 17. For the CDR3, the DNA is TGTGCCAGCAGCGTAGGAACACTTTCGGACAGGGATAACGCCGAGCAGTACTTC. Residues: CASSVGTLSDRDNAEQYF.

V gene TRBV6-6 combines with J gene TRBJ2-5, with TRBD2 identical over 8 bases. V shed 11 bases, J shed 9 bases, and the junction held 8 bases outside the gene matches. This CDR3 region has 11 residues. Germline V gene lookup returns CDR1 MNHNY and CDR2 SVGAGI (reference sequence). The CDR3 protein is CAPGGAEAQYF. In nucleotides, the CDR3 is TGTGCCCCGGGGGGGGCGGAGGCCCAGTACTTC.

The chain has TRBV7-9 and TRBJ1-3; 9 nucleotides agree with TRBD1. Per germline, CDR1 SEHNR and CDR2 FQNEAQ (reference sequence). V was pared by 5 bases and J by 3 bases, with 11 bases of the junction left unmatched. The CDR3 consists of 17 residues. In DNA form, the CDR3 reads TGTGCCAGCAGCCCCCTTTCCGGGACAGGGCATGGAAACACCATATATTTT. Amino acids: CASSPLSGTGHGNTIYF.

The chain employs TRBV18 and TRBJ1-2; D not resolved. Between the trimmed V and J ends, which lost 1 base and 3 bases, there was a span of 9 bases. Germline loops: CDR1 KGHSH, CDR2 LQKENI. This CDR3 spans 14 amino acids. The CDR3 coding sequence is TGTGCCAGCTCACCACAGGGAGAGGACTATGGCTACACCTTC. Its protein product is CASSPQGEDYGYTF.

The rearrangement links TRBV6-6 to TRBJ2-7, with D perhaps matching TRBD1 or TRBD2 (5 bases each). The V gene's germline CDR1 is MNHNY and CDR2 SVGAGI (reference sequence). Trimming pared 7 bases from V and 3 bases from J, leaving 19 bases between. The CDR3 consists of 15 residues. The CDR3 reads CASKPPRDGDYEQYF. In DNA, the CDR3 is TGTGCCAGCAAACCCCCCCGGGACGGCGACTACGAGCAGTACTTC.

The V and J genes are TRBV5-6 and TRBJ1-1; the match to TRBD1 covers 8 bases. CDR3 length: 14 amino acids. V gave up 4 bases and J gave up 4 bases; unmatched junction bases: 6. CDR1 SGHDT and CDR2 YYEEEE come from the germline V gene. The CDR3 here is CASSRQGMATEAFF. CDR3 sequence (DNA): TGTGCCAGCAGCCGACAGGGGATGGCCACTGAAGCTTTCTTT.

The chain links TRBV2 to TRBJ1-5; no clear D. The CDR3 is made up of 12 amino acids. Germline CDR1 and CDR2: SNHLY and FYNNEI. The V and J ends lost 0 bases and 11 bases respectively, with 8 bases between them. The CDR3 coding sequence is TGTGCCAGCAGTGAAGCGCGAGGGACCCAGCATTTT. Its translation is CASSEARGTQHF.

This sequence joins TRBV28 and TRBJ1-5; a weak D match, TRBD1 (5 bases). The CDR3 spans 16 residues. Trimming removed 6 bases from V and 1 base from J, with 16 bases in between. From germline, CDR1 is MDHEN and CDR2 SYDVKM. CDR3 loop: CASRGPGRGSNQPQHF. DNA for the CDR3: TGTGCCAGCAGGGGGCCTGGGAGGGGCAGCAATCAGCCCCAGCATTTT.